This T cell receptor beta chain was recorded in a study of CD8 T cells in ankylosing spondylitis. In TCRdb, the 5' RACE reads were re-called with MiXCR into one record per CDR3 protein. The data contain about 240,000 distinct CDR3 sequences, roughly 10% of them singletons. This clonotype has ten or more counts. Antigen specificity is unknown. V dropped 7 bases and J dropped 2 bases, with 9 bases sitting between them. The CDR3 loop spans 12 amino acids. Germline CDR1 SQVTM, CDR2 ANQGSEA. Broader study findings: What appeared characteristic of ankylosing spondylitis blood was a TCR beta motif of about eight highly homologous variants.

The receptor's source is a male donor with ankylosing spondylitis or in good health (not recorded which). Sequencing used blood, either unsorted or a sorted T cell fraction (not recorded which). The chain has TRBV29-1 and TRBJ2-1, with a weak D call TRBD2 (6 bases). The CDR3 DNA sequence: TGCAGCGCGGGGGAACCCTACAATGAGCAGTTCTTC. It encodes CSAGEPYNEQFF.